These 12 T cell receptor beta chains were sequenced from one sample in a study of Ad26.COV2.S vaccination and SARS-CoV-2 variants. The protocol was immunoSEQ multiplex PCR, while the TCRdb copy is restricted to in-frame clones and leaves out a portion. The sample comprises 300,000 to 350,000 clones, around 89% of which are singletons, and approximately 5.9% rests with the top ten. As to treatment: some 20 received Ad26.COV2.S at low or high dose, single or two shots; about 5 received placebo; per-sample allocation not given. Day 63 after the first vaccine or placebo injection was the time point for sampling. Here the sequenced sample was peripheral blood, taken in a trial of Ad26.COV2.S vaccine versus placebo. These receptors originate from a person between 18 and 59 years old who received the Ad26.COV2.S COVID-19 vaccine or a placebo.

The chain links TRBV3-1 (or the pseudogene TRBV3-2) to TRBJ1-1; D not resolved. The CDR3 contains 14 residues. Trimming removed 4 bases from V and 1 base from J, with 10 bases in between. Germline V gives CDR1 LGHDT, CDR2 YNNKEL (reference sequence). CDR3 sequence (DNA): TGTGCCAGCAGCCCTCTCCCGGGGAACACTGAAGCTTTCTTT. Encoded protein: CASSPLPGNTEAFF.

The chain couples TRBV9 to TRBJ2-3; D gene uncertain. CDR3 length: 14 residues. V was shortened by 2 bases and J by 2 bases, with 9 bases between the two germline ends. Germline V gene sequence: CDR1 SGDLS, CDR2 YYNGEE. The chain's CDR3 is CASSVELATDTQYF. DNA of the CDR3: TGTGCCAGCAGCGTCGAATTGGCCACAGATACGCAGTATTTT.

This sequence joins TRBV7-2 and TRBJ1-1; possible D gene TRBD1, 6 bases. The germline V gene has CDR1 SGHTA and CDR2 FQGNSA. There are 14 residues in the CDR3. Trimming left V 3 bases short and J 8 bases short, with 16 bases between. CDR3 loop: CASSFDRRLGEAFF. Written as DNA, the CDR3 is TGTGCCAGCAGCTTCGACAGGCGGCTGGGGGAAGCTTTCTTT.

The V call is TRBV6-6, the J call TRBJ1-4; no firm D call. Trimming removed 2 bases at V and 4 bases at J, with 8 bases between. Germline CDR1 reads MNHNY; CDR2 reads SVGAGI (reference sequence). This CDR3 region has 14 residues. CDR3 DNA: TGTGCCAGCAGTTACGACATAAGTAATGAAAAACTGTTTTTT. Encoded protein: CASSYDISNEKLFF.

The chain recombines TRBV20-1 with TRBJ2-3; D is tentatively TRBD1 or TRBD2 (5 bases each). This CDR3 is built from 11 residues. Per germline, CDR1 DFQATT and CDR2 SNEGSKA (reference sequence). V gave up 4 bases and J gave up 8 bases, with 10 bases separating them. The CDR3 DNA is TGCAGTGCTAAACTAGGGACTACGCAGTATTTT. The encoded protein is CSAKLGTTQYF.

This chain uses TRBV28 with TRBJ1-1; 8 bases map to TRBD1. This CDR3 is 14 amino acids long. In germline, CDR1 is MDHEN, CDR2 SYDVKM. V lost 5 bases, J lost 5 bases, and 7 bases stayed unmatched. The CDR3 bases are TGTGCCAGCAGTCCGGGACAGGTTGGGACTGAAGCTTTCTTT. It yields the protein CASSPGQVGTEAFF.

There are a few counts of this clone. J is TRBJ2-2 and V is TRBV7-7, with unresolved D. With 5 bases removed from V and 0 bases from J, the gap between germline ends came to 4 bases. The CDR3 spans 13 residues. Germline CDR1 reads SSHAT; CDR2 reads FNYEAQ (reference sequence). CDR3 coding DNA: TGTGCCAGCAGCCTCTCGAACACCGGGGAGCTGTTTTTT. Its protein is CASSLSNTGELFF.

In nucleotides, the CDR3 is TGTGCCAGCAGCTTAAACAGGGGAGGATCACCCCTCCACTTT. This encodes CASSLNRGGSPLHF. The V and J genes are TRBV7-8 and TRBJ1-6; 7 positions match TRBD1. The CDR3 loop spans 14 amino acids. The ends lost 2 bases at V and 10 bases at J; junction bases unmatched: 5. Per germline, CDR1 SGHVS and CDR2 FQNEAQ.

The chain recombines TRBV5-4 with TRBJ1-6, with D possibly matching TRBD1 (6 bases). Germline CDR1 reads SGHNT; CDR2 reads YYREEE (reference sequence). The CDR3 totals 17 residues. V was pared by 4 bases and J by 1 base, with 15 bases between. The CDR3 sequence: CASSQGKGSSYNSPLHF. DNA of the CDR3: TGTGCCAGCAGCCAGGGGAAGGGTAGTTCCTATAATTCACCCCTCCACTTT.

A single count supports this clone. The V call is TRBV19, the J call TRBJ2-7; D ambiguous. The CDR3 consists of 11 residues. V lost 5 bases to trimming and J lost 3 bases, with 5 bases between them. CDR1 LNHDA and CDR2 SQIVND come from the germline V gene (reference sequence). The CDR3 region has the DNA TGTGCCAGTAGTGGCAGCTACGAGCAGTACTTC. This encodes CASSGSYEQYF. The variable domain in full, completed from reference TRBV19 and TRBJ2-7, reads DGGITQSPKYLFRKEGQNVTLSCEQNLNHDAMYWYRQDPGQGLRLIYYSQIVNDFQKGDIAEGYSVSREKKESFPLTVTSAQKNPTAFYLCASSGSYEQYFGPGTRLTVT.

The CDR3 protein is CASSKKGGPYNSPLHF. The CDR3 DNA sequence: TGTGCCAGCAGCAAAAAGGGGGGGCCCTATAATTCACCCCTCCACTTT. The V and J genes are TRBV21-1 and TRBJ1-6. TRBV21-1 represents a pseudogene. The CDR3 loop spans 16 amino acids.

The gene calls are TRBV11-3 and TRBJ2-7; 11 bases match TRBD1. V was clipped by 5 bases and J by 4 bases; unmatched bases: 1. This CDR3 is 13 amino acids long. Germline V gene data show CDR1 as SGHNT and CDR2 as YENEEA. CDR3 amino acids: CASSRDRGYEQYF. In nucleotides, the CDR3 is TGTGCCAGCAGCCGGGACAGGGGGTACGAGCAGTACTTC.